Following are 14 T cell receptor beta chains from one sample sequenced in a study of T cells after somatic rescue of genetic block. This table comes from immunoSEQ multiplex PCR, and its TCRdb copy is limited to in-frame clones, with some not included. This table has approximately 71,000 clones, roughly 90% appearing once. Material for sequencing was peripheral blood mononuclear cells (PBMCs). These receptors were taken from a man aged 35-49 years.

The table lists this clone with a count of one. The chain combines TRBV9 with TRBJ2-3; D is unresolved. Germline V gene lookup returns CDR1 SGDLS and CDR2 YYNGEE. Trimming removed 3 bases at V and 6 bases at J, with 11 bases between. The CDR3 consists of 13 residues. The CDR3 spells CASSAEDFDTQYF. The CDR3 coding sequence is TGTGCCAGCAGCGCAGAAGATTTCGATACGCAGTATTTT.

V is TRBV9 and J is TRBJ1-1; D is ambiguous. Between the trimmed V and J ends, which lost 6 bases and 1 base, there was a span of 16 bases. The CDR3 has 15 residues. CDR1 is SGDLS and CDR2 is YYNGEE in the germline V gene. The CDR3 DNA follows: TGTGCCAGCACAACACTGACCACAGAGAACACTGAAGCTTTCTTT. As protein: CASTTLTTENTEAFF.

The genes are TRBV6-5 and TRBJ2-4, with TRBD1 matching over 9 bases. CDR3 length: 14 amino acids. V trimming: 11 bases; J trimming: 0 bases; junction bases outside the gene matches: 5. Germline V gives CDR1 MNHEY, CDR2 SVGAGI. DNA of the CDR3: TGTGCCTCCCGGGACAGGGAAGCCAAAAACATTCAGTACTTC. Its protein is CASRDREAKNIQYF.

The rearrangement joins TRBV5-6 to TRBJ2-3; D is ambiguous. With 4 bases removed from V and 6 bases from J, the gap between germline ends came to 15 bases. The CDR3 runs 14 residues. Germline values: CDR1 SGHDT, CDR2 YYEEEE. The CDR3 DNA reads TGTGCCAGCAGCGTCGACTGGGTTGGGGATACGCAGTATTTT. This codes for CASSVDWVGDTQYF.

The V and J genes are TRBV2 and TRBJ2-7; D may be TRBD1 (9 bases). In germline, CDR1 is SNHLY, CDR2 FYNNEI. This CDR3 region has 15 residues. The V gene lost 6 bases and the J gene lost 3 bases, with 18 bases spanning the gap. CDR3 bases: TGTGCCAGCAGCTATAGCGGGACAGGGTTCTACGAGCAGTACTTC. Amino acids: CASSYSGTGFYEQYF. Filled out from reference TRBV2 and TRBJ2-7, the complete variable domain reads EPEVTQTPSHQVTQMGQEVILRCVPISNHLYFYWYRQILGQKVEFLVSFYNNEISEKSEIFDDQFSVERPDGSNFTLKIRSTKLEDSAMYFCASSYSGTGFYEQYFGPGTRLTVT.

The chain links TRBV5-1 to TRBJ2-2; 11 bases are shared with TRBD2. In germline, CDR1 is SGHRS, CDR2 YFSETQ. This CDR3 comprises 15 residues. Losses at the gene ends were 3 bases for V and 4 bases for J; bases not matched to a gene: 2. The DNA of the CDR3 is TGCGCCAGCAGCTACCTAGCGGGGGGCACCGGGGAGCTGTTTTTT. Amino acids: CASSYLAGGTGELFF.

The J gene is TRBJ1-5, the V gene TRBV5-8, with unresolved D. The CDR3 has 13 amino acids. The V and J ends lost 4 bases and 5 bases respectively, with 10 bases between them. CDR1 is SGHTS and CDR2 is YDEGEE in the germline V gene. The CDR3 bases are TGTGCCAGCAGCCGCAATTTAGATCAGCCCCAGCATTTT. It is translated as CASSRNLDQPQHF.

The chain links TRBV4-3 to TRBJ2-3; no clear D gene. V dropped 0 bases and J dropped 8 bases, with 15 bases sitting between them. In germline, CDR1 is LGHNA, CDR2 YSLEER. This CDR3 has 15 residues. The CDR3 reads CASSQDSLGVGTQYF. The CDR3, as DNA: TGCGCCAGCAGCCAAGATAGTCTGGGCGTCGGTACGCAGTATTTT.

The rearrangement uses TRBV6-1 and TRBJ2-3; D is perhaps TRBD1 or TRBD2 (6 bases each). The CDR3 spans 14 residues. V was clipped by 6 bases and J by 6 bases, with 16 bases between them. In germline, CDR1 is MNHNS, CDR2 SASEGT. The CDR3 bases are TGTGCCAGCAGAACAGGGTTGGGGAGGGATACGCAGTATTTT. As protein: CASRTGLGRDTQYF.

The CDR3 loop is CASSLQGGDTQYF. CDR3 coding DNA: TGTGCCAGCAGTTTACAGGGTGGCGATACGCAGTATTTT. The rearrangement uses TRBV27 and TRBJ2-3; possible D gene TRBD1, 5 bases. CDR1 and CDR2 from the germline V gene are MNHEY and SMNVEV (reference sequence). The ends were cut back, 2 bases at V and 6 bases at J, with 9 bases in the middle. The CDR3 is 13 residues long.

The chain uses TRBV4-2 and TRBJ1-6; no clear D. The CDR3 sequence is 15 residues long. Trimming left V 0 bases short and J 10 bases short, with 13 bases between. CDR1 and CDR2 (germline): LGHNA, YNFKEQ. For the CDR3, the DNA is TGTGCCAGCAGCCAAGATTTGACGGGCGGCTCACCCCTCCACTTT. It specifies CASSQDLTGGSPLHF.

This chain links TRBV20-1 with TRBJ2-1, with D unclear. There are 10 residues in the CDR3. In germline, CDR1 is DFQATT, CDR2 SNEGSKA (reference sequence). CDR3 nucleotide sequence: TGCAGAGCCCGAGAGAATGAGCAGTTCTTC. This codes for CRARENEQFF.

The chain recombines TRBV11-3 with TRBJ2-2; the D gene is possibly TRBD2 (5 bases). The CDR3 is 13 amino acids. Trimming shortened V by 8 bases and J by 6 bases, and 13 bases separated the two germline ends. The V gene's germline CDR1 is SGHNT and CDR2 YENEEA. CDR3: CASSGIPAGELFF. CDR3 nucleotide sequence: TGTGCCAGCTCGGGGATCCCGGCCGGGGAGCTGTTTTTT.

The sample holds one count of this clone. V is TRBV2 and J is TRBJ2-7; TRBD2 matches at 11 bases. From germline, CDR1 is SNHLY and CDR2 FYNNEI. This CDR3 spans 15 amino acids. Trimming removed 6 bases from V and 4 bases from J; junction bases left unmatched: 8. CDR3 protein: CASSKGTSGRYEQYF. For the CDR3, the DNA is TGTGCCAGCAGCAAGGGAACTAGCGGGAGATACGAGCAGTACTTC.